The rows below give T cell receptor beta chains drawn from one sample of a study of blood T cell repertoires in COVID-19. Sequencing was performed with immunoSEQ multiplex PCR; in TCRdb, only in-frame clones are kept and a portion is missing. Among tens of thousands of clones listed, about 84% were seen once. What was sequenced was peripheral blood. These receptors originate from a man aged 60 to 69 with acute or convalescent COVID-19. CDR3s include the opening cysteine and the closing phenylalanine or tryptophan. Each record gives: D gene, clone size, J gene, V gene, CDR3 DNA, CDR3 protein. A D gene is named only where the DNA matches it firmly. Rows may omit the clone size; those that give it use once, few, many or a size class.

TRBD1 few TRBJ2-7 TRBV7-3 TGTGCCAGCAGCTTAGGGGACAGATACGAGCAGTACTTC CASSLGDRYEQYF
. . TRBJ1-2 TRBV5-5 TGTGCCAGCAGCTTGACCTGGGCGAGCGGGAACTATGGCTACACCTTC CASSLTWASGNYGYTF
. . TRBJ2-2 TRBV19 TGTGCCAGTAGTAGCAGGGGGAACACCGGGGAGCTGTTTTTT CASSSRGNTGELFF
. once TRBJ1-3 TRBV11-2 TGTGCCAGCAGCCACTATCCAGGACATAACTCTGGAAACACCATATATTTT CASSHYPGHNSGNTIYF
TRBD1 . TRBJ2-4 TRBV4-2 TGTGCCAGCAGCCTGCGACCCTATCCCGGGACAGGGGTAAACATTCAGTACTTC CASSLRPYPGTGVNIQYF
. . TRBJ1-1 TRBV30 TGTGCCTGGAGGAGAGGGGGTGGCGGCACTGAAGCTTTCTTT CAWRRGGGGTEAFF
. . TRBJ1-1 TRBV5-1 TGCGCCAGCAGCTGGAGAGACCCTTGGACTGAAGCTTTCTTT CASSWRDPWTEAFF
. . TRBJ1-1 TRBV27 TGTGCCAGCAGTTTTCGACTCACGACAGGGAACACTGAAGCTTTCTTT CASSFRLTTGNTEAFF
TRBD1 once TRBJ1-5 TRBV7-8 TGTGCCAGCAGCCGGGACAGTTCGTCGGGTCGTCCCCAGCATTTT CASSRDSSSGRPQHF
. . TRBJ1-4 TRBV5-5 TGTGCCAGCAGCTTGGGCCCAGGGAAGAGGGAAAAACTGTTTTTT CASSLGPGKREKLFF
TRBD1 . TRBJ2-2 TRBV30 TGTGCCGGGACAGGGGAAAACACCGGGGAGCTGTTTTTT CAGTGENTGELFF
. . TRBJ1-2 TRBV24-1 TGTGCCACCAGTAGCCCCCTAACAGGGCACTATGGCTACACCTTC CATSSPLTGHYGYTF
TRBD2 . TRBJ2-7 TRBV4-1 TGCGCCAGCAGCCAGAGAGCGGGGGGGCCGTACGAGCAGTACTTC CASSQRAGGPYEQYF
. . TRBJ2-7 TRBV9 TGTGCCAGCAGCGTAGTTCCAGGGGCCTACTACGAGCAGTACTTC CASSVVPGAYYEQYF
. once TRBJ2-5 TRBV5-1 TGCGCCAGCAGCCCAGGTTCCCAAGAGACCCAGTACTTC CASSPGSQETQYF
TRBD1 . TRBJ2-1 TRBV7-8 TGTGCCAGCAGCAAGGACAGGGGGCGGAATGAGCAGTTCTTC CASSKDRGRNEQFF
. . TRBJ1-6 TRBV5-5 TGTGCCAGCAGCCTCCGGGGAGAGAGCTCCTATAATTCACCCCTCCACTTT CASSLRGESSYNSPLHF
. . TRBJ2-1 TRBV5-1 TGCGCCAGCAGCACAAACAGGGTGGCTAAGGACAATGAGCAGTTCTTC CASSTNRVAKDNEQFF
. . TRBJ1-4 TRBV18 TGTGCCAGCTCACCGAGCAGGGCAGACAAACTGTTTTTT CASSPSRADKLFF
TRBD2 . TRBJ2-1 TRBV9 TGTGCCAGCAGCGGAACTACGGGGGGTCGGAATGAGCAGTTCTTC CASSGTTGGRNEQFF